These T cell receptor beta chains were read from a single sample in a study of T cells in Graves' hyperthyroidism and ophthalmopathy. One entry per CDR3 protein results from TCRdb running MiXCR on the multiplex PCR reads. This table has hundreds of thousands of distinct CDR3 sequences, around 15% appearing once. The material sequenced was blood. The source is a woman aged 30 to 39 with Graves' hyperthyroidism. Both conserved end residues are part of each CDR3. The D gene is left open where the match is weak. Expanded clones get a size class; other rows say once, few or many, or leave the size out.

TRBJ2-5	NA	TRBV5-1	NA	TGCGCCAGCAGTGTGCAGGCCCACGAGGGGGGGACCCAGTACTTC	CASSVQAHEGGTQYF
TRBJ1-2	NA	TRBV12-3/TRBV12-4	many	TGTGCCAGCAGCTTAGACGGCACTAACTATGGCTACACCTTC	CASSLDGTNYGYTF
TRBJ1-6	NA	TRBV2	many	TGTGCCAGCACCACAACCCCAGGAATGTTTGATTCACCCCTCCACTTT	CASTTTPGMFDSPLHF
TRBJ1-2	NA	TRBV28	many	TGTGCCAGCAGTTACGCGGGGGGCTACTATGGCTACACCTTC	CASSYAGGYYGYTF
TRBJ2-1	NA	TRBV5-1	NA	TGCGTCAGCAGCAAAACAGGCTACAATGAGCAGTTCTTC	CVSSKTGYNEQFF
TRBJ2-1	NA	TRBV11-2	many	TGTGCCAGCAGCTCACAGGGTGCCTACAATGAGCAGTTCTTC	CASSSQGAYNEQFF
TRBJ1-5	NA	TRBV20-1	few	TGCAGTGCTAGGAGTTTTGGGACTCAGCCCCAGCATTTT	CSARSFGTQPQHF
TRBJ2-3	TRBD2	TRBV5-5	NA	TGCGCCAGCACCTTGGCCAGGACTAGCGGGAGAACAGATACGCAGTATTTT	CASTLARTSGRTDTQYF
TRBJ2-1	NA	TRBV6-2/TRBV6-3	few	TGTGCCAGCAGTTACAGAGACGATGAGCAGTTCTTC	CASSYRDDEQFF
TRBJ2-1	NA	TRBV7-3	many	TGTGCCAGCAGCTTAAGGGGGACCTACAATGAGCAGTTCTTC	CASSLRGTYNEQFF
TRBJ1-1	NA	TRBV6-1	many	TGTGCCAGCGTGGGCAGGGCCCCAGGGCTCACTGAAGCTTTCTTT	CASVGRAPGLTEAFF
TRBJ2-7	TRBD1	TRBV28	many	TGTGCCAGCAGTTCTCGGGACAGGGTCTCCTACGAGCAGTACTTC	CASSSRDRVSYEQYF
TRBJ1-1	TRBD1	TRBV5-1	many	TGCGCCAGCAGCTTGGTAGGGACAGGGTCTTCCTTAATGAACACTGAAGCTTTCTTT	CASSLVGTGSSLMNTEAFF
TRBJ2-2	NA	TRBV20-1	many	TGCAGTGTCCAACGTACTAGCCTGAACACCGGGGAGCTGTTTTTT	CSVQRTSLNTGELFF
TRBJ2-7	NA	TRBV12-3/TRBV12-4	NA	TGTGCCAGCCGAGTCGCAGCAACTTACTACAAGCAGTACTTC	CASRVAATYYKQYF
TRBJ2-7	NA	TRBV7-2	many	TGTGCCAGCAGCCCAACGGTAGGCGGGTCCGAGCAGTACTTC	CASSPTVGGSEQYF
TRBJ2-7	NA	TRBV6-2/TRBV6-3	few	TGTGCCAGCGGGAGCGGATTACCCTACGAGCAGTACTTC	CASGSGLPYEQYF
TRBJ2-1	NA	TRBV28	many	TGTGCCAGCATCCGACAGGATAACCCCTACAATGAGCAGTTCTTC	CASIRQDNPYNEQFF
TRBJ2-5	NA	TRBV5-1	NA	TGCGCCAGCAGCTTTACCGGGGGTGGGGAGACCCAGTACTTC	CASSFTGGGETQYF
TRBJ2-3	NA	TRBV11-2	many	TGTGCCAGCAGCTTATTGGGGACTAGCACAGATACGCAGTATTTT	CASSLLGTSTDTQYF
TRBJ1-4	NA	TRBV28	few	TGTGCCAGCAGTGCCCCTGGACCAACTAATGAAAAACTGTTTTTT	CASSAPGPTNEKLFF
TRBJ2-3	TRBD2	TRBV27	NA	TGTGCCAGCATCAACACCCTCGGACTAGCCCGCACAGATACGCAGTATTTT	CASINTLGLARTDTQYF
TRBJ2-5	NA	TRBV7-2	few	TGTGCCAGCAGCCCCGGAGTCGGTGTGTCAGAGACCCAGTACTTC	CASSPGVGVSETQYF
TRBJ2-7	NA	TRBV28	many	TGTGCCAGCAGCCAACAGATAAGCTCCTACGAGCAGTACTTC	CASSQQISSYEQYF
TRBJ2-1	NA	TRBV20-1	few	TGCAGTGCTAGAGATAGACTAGTCTCCTACAATGAGCAGTTCTTC	CSARDRLVSYNEQFF
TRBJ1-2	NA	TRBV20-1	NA	TGCAGTGCTAGGACATCTCCCCCCTCCAACTATGGCTACACCTTC	CSARTSPPSNYGYTF
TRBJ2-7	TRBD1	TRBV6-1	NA	TGTGCCAGCAGAAGCTCGTGGACAGGGGGGTACGGGCAGTACTTC	CASRSSWTGGYGQYF
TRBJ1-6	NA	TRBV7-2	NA	TGTGCCAGCAGAGGACAGATTCCAAATTCACCCCTCCACTTT	CASRGQIPNSPLHF
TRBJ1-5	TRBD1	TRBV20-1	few	TGCAGTGCTATCGGACAGGCCCTTAATCAGCCCCAGCATTTT	CSAIGQALNQPQHF
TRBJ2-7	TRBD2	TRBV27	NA	TGTGCCAGCAGTTCCCCCACTCCGGGACTAGCGCGGGAGCAGTACTTC	CASSSPTPGLAREQYF
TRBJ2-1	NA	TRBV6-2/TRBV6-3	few	TGTGCCAGCAGTTACAGTCTCCTAGATGGTTATGAGCAGTTCTTC	CASSYSLLDGYEQFF
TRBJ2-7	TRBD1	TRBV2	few	TGTGCCAGCCAGGGGGCCACCTACGAGCAGTACTTC	CASQGATYEQYF
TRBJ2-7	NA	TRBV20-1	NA	TGCAGTGCTTCAGGAACCGGGACTCCATCCTACGAGCAGTACTTC	CSASGTGTPSYEQYF
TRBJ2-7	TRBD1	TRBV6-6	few	TGTGCCAGCAGTTACAGGGACAGGGTAATATACGAGCAGTACTTC	CASSYRDRVIYEQYF
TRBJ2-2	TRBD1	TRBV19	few	TGTGCCAGTACGCCGGACAGGGATTACGCCGGGGAGCTGTTTTTT	CASTPDRDYAGELFF
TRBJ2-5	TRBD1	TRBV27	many	TGTGCCAGCAGTCCGTTGGACAGGAGATTCCAAGAGACCCAGTACTTC	CASSPLDRRFQETQYF
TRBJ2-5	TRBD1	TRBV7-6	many	TGTGCCAGCAGCTCCATGACAGGGGGGCCAGAGACCCAGTACTTC	CASSSMTGGPETQYF
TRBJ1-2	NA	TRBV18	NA	TGTGCCAGCTCAACAACGCGGGGGTCCACTAACTATGGCTACACCTTC	CASSTTRGSTNYGYTF
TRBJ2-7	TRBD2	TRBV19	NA	TGTGCCAGTAGCCATACTAGCGGAGTCTCCTACGAGCAGTACTTC	CASSHTSGVSYEQYF
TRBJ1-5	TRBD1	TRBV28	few	TGTGCCAGCAGGACAAGCAGGGGGCAGAATAGCAATCAGCCCCAGCATTTT	CASRTSRGQNSNQPQHF